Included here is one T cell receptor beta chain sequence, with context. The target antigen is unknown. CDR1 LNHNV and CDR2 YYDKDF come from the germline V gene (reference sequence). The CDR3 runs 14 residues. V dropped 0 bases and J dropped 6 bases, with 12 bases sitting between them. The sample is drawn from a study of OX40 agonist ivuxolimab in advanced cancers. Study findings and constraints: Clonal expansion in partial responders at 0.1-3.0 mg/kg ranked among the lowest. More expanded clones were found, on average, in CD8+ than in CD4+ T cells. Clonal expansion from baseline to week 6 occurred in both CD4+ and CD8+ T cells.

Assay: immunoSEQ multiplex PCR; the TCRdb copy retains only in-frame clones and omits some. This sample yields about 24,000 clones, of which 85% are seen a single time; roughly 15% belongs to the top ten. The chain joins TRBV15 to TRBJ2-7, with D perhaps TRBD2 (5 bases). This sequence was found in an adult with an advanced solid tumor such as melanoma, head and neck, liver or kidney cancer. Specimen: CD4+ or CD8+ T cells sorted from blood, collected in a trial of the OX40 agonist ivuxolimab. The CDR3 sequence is CATSREKGAFEQYF. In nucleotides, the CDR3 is TGTGCCACCAGCAGAGAAAAGGGAGCCTTCGAGCAGTACTTC.